What follows are 31 T cell receptor beta chains derived from one specimen sequenced in a study of blood T cell repertoires in COVID-19. Sequencing used immunoSEQ multiplex PCR; TCRdb keeps in-frame clones, though not all of them. Seen here are almost 350,000 clones, around nine tenths observed once, and the top ten hold over 0.9%. Sequences were obtained from PBMCs or T cells enriched from blood (not recorded which). These receptors were taken from a woman in her thirties who had been exposed to COVID-19.

This clone was counted a single time. V is TRBV6-4 and J is TRBJ2-7, with D possibly TRBD2 on 5 matching bases. This CDR3 is 14 amino acids long. The germline V gene has CDR1 MRHNA and CDR2 SNTAGT. Trimming pared 3 bases from V and 0 bases from J, leaving 9 bases between. CDR3 residues: CASSDRRASYEQYF. CDR3 DNA: TGTGCCAGCAGTGATAGGCGGGCCTCCTACGAGCAGTACTTC.

The chain carries TRBV28 and TRBJ1-2, with 7 bases lining up with TRBD1. This CDR3 contains 15 residues. Germline values: CDR1 MDHEN, CDR2 SYDVKM. Germline trimming cut 8 bases from V and 5 bases from J; bases unmatched to any gene: 14. The CDR3 DNA reads as TGTGCCAGCGAGGCCCCCTGGGGACAGAGATATGGCTACACCTTC. It encodes CASEAPWGQRYGYTF.

V is TRBV4-2 and J is TRBJ2-1; D may be TRBD2 (5 bases). V lost 4 bases to trimming and J lost 2 bases, with 12 bases between them. CDR3 length: 15 residues. Germline CDR1 and CDR2: LGHNA and YNFKEQ. Here the CDR3 reads CASSPPNGAYNEQFF. CDR3 sequence (DNA): TGTGCCAGCAGCCCTCCTAACGGGGCCTACAATGAGCAGTTCTTC.

This clone was counted only a few times. The chain combines TRBV6-1 with TRBJ2-7; TRBD2 matches 16 bases. This CDR3 region has 17 residues. Trimming took 4 bases from V and 5 from J; bases not matched to a gene: 8. CDR1 MNHNS and CDR2 SASEGT come from the germline V gene. The CDR3 DNA reads as TGTGCCAGCAGTGCACTAGGGACTAGCGGGAGGGCGCACGAGCAGTACTTC. It encodes CASSALGTSGRAHEQYF.

The chain links TRBV29-1 to TRBJ2-7, with 11 positions matching TRBD2. Germline CDR1 and CDR2: SQVTM and ANQGSEA. The CDR3 loop spans 17 amino acids. The trim removed 1 base at V and 1 base at J, leaving 9 bases unmatched. The CDR3 sequence is CSVEGPLGLAGSYEQYF. Written as DNA, the CDR3 is TGCAGCGTTGAAGGTCCCCTTGGACTAGCGGGTTCCTACGAGCAGTACTTC.

The chain carries TRBV7-4 and TRBJ1-2, with 7 bases aligning to TRBD1. CDR3 length: 16 amino acids. Germline trimming cut 5 bases from V and 1 base from J; bases unmatched to any gene: 10. Germline CDR1 and CDR2: SGHVT and SQSDAQ. CDR3 sequence (DNA): TGTGCCAGCAGCCGATCCCGGGACAGAAATAACTATGGCTACACCTTC. Translation gives CASSRSRDRNNYGYTF.

This chain connects TRBV5-1 to TRBJ2-7, with 9 bases fitting TRBD1. The CDR3 loop spans 16 amino acids. Germline V gene sequence: CDR1 SGHRS, CDR2 YFSETQ. Trimming at V came to 4 bases and at J to 0 bases, leaving 8 bases not matched to a gene. The CDR3 DNA sequence: TGCGCCAGCAGCCTGGCTCCGGGACAGGGCTCCTACGAGCAGTACTTC. Protein product: CASSLAPGQGSYEQYF.

This chain connects TRBV30 to TRBJ2-1; TRBD2 matches at 8 bases. Germline lookup yields CDR1 GTSNPN and CDR2 SVGIG (reference sequence). The junction had 6 bases not matched to a gene; V was cut back by 5 bases and J by 0 bases. The CDR3 sequence is 15 residues long. The CDR3 region has the DNA TGTGCCTGGGCCCTCGGGACTAGCTCCTACAATGAGCAGTTCTTC. Its protein product is CAWALGTSSYNEQFF.

This clone was counted a single time. The chain uses TRBV7-3 and TRBJ2-2, with a weak D call TRBD2 (6 bases). Germline-derived CDR1 and CDR2 are SGHTA and FQGTGA. V gave up 5 bases and J gave up 3 bases, with 28 bases separating them. This CDR3 region has 20 residues. CDR3 coding DNA: TGTGCCAGCAGCCTCACGGGGACTGACGCCCTTCTTCGGGACACCGGGGAGCTGTTTTTT. Translated, it gives CASSLTGTDALLRDTGELFF. The full variable domain, its missing parts supplied by reference TRBV7-3 and TRBJ2-2, is GAGVSQTPSNKVTEKGKYVELRCDPISGHTALYWYRQSLGQGPEFLIYFQGTGAADDSGLPNDRFFAVRPEGSVSTLKIQRTERGDSAVYLCASSLTGTDALLRDTGELFFGEGSRLTVL.

The CDR3 spells CASSDEPTGPVSGNTIYF. The CDR3 DNA sequence: TGTGCCAGCAGTGACGAACCGACAGGGCCGGTCTCTGGAAACACCATATATTTT. The chain links TRBV6-1 to TRBJ1-3, with 7 bases identical to TRBD1. Germline CDR1 reads MNHNS; CDR2 reads SASEGT. The CDR3 sequence is 18 residues long. V trimming: 3 bases; J trimming: 0 bases; junction bases outside the gene matches: 11.

V usage is TRBV12-3 or TRBV12-4 and J usage is TRBJ1-2, with 8 bases lining up with TRBD1. V was pared by 6 bases and J by 4 bases, with 4 bases of the junction left unmatched. The CDR3 runs to 13 residues. CDR3 nucleotide sequence: TGTGCCAGCAGCTCGGACAGGGTCTATGGCTACACCTTC. Its protein product is CASSSDRVYGYTF.

This clone was counted once. V is TRBV25-1 and J is TRBJ1-1, with D unclear. Per the germline V gene, CDR1 is MGHDK and CDR2 is SYGVNS. V lost 4 bases to trimming and J lost 1 base, with 19 bases between them. The CDR3 contains 17 residues. The CDR3 sequence is CASSVPEGGARNTEAFF. The CDR3 coding sequence is TGTGCCAGCAGTGTACCTGAGGGTGGAGCACGGAACACTGAAGCTTTCTTT. Complete variable domain (other parts from reference TRBV25-1 and TRBJ1-1): EADIYQTPRYLVIGTGKKITLECSQTMGHDKMYWYQQDPGMELHLIHYSYGVNSTEKGDLSSESTVSRIRTEHFPLTLESARPSHTSQYLCASSVPEGGARNTEAFFGQGTRLTVV.

The chain recombines TRBV7-6 with TRBJ1-2; 7 bases align to TRBD1. This CDR3 spans 13 amino acids. Germline CDR1 is SGHVS and CDR2 is FNYEAQ. With V trimmed by 5 bases and J by 4 bases, 4 bases remained unmatched. The CDR3 coding sequence is TGTGCCAGCAGCCTGGGGACAGCCTATGGCTACACCTTC. This translates into CASSLGTAYGYTF.

This chain uses TRBV11-2 with TRBJ2-1; D might be TRBD2 (6 bases). V dropped 4 bases and J dropped 5 bases, with 18 bases sitting between them. The length of the CDR3 is 16 residues. Germline V gene data show CDR1 as SGHAT and CDR2 as FQNNGV. This CDR3 reads CASSSRRDLGHNEQFF. The CDR3 region has the DNA TGTGCCAGCAGCTCCCGACGGGACTTGGGCCACAATGAGCAGTTCTTC.

This clone was picked up one time. The chain employs TRBV6-6 and TRBJ2-5; 14 bases agree with TRBD2. In germline, CDR1 is MNHNY, CDR2 SVGAGI (reference sequence). Trimming at V came to 5 bases and at J to 5 bases, leaving 13 bases not matched to a gene. This CDR3 has 18 amino acids. The CDR3, as DNA: TGTGCCAGCAGTCCCCAACCGGGACTAGCGGGAGAATCGGAGACCCAGTACTTC. Translating gives CASSPQPGLAGESETQYF.

This chain connects TRBV2 to TRBJ2-1; D perhaps matches TRBD1 (6 bases). Germline V gives CDR1 SNHLY, CDR2 FYNNEI. This CDR3 is 15 amino acids long. V gave up 4 bases and J gave up 1 base, with 11 bases separating them. CDR3 sequence reads: CASSVRQGSYNEQFF. CDR3 in DNA: TGTGCCAGCAGTGTCCGCCAGGGGTCCTACAATGAGCAGTTCTTC.

The chain combines TRBV27 with TRBJ1-5; D unclear. This CDR3 region has 12 residues. Between the trimmed V and J ends, which lost 8 bases and 0 bases, there was a span of 5 bases. Germline assignment: CDR1 MNHEY and CDR2 SMNVEV (reference sequence). CDR3 loop: CASSFSNQPQHF. In DNA form, the CDR3 reads TGTGCCAGCTCGTTTAGCAATCAGCCCCAGCATTTT.

This clone was seen only once. The rearrangement uses TRBV29-1 and TRBJ1-6; D is unresolved. This CDR3 has 13 amino acids. Trimming pared 1 base from V and 7 bases from J, leaving 8 bases between. Germline V gene lookup returns CDR1 SQVTM and CDR2 ANQGSEA. The CDR3 spells CSVEVGVNSPLHF. The CDR3 DNA follows: TGCAGCGTTGAAGTGGGAGTCAATTCACCCCTCCACTTT.

V and J are TRBV28 and TRBJ2-1; a possible D gene is TRBD1 (7 bases). The V gene lost 5 bases and the J gene lost 5 bases, with 16 bases spanning the gap. CDR3 length equals 15 residues. Germline loops: CDR1 MDHEN, CDR2 SYDVKM. CDR3 loop: CASSRAGGTNNEQFF. In DNA, the CDR3 is TGTGCCAGCAGTAGGGCAGGGGGGACCAACAATGAGCAGTTCTTC.

The chain combines TRBV9 with TRBJ2-3; D perhaps matches TRBD2 (5 bases). The CDR3 extends over 15 amino acids. V lost 2 bases, J lost 5 bases, and 15 bases lay in between. Germline V gene sequence: CDR1 SGDLS, CDR2 YYNGEE. This CDR3 is CASSVGSGSLDTQYF. The DNA for the CDR3 is TGTGCCAGCAGCGTGGGGAGCGGTTCTTTAGATACGCAGTATTTT. The full variable domain, in which reference TRBV9 and TRBJ2-3 provide the parts outside the CDR3, is DSGVTQTPKHLITATGQRVTLRCSPRSGDLSVYWYQQSLDQGLQFLIQYYNGEERAKGNILERFSAQQFPDLHSELNLSSLELGDSALYFCASSVGSGSLDTQYFGPGTRLTVL.

This clone is a singleton in its sample. The chain combines TRBV27 with TRBJ1-2; TRBD1 matches 11 bases. CDR3 length equals 14 residues. From germline, CDR1 is MNHEY and CDR2 SMNVEV (reference sequence). The ends lost 7 bases at V and 2 bases at J; junction bases unmatched: 3. CDR3 nucleotide sequence: TGTGCCAGCACCCGGACAGGGGGCAACTATGGCTACACCTTC. Its translation is CASTRTGGNYGYTF.

This chain links TRBV19 with TRBJ2-6; perhaps TRBD2 as D (5 bases). The CDR3 extends over 14 amino acids. The germline V gene encodes CDR1 LNHDA and CDR2 SQIVND (reference sequence). The V end was cut by 10 bases, the J end by 0 bases, with 10 bases between. The CDR3 bases are TGTGCCACCATGAGGGACTCTGGGGCCAACGTCCTGACTTTC. Encoded protein: CATMRDSGANVLTF.

This clone has only one observation. The chain employs TRBV13 and TRBJ2-1, with TRBD2 as a possible D gene (7 bases). This CDR3 has 15 residues. The ends were cut back, 5 bases at V and 7 bases at J, with 18 bases in the middle. Germline V gene lookup returns CDR1 PRHDT and CDR2 FYEKMQ (reference sequence). The CDR3 spells CASSPEGEGGNEQFF. The CDR3 DNA follows: TGTGCCAGCAGCCCGGAGGGGGAGGGTGGGAATGAGCAGTTCTTC. The full variable domain, rest sourced from reference TRBV13 and TRBJ2-1, is AAGVIQSPRHLIKEKRETATLKCYPIPRHDTVYWYQQGPGQDPQFLISFYEKMQSDKGSIPDRFSAQQFSDYHSELNMSSLELGDSALYFCASSPEGEGGNEQFFGPGTRLTVL.

In nucleotides, the CDR3 is TGTGCCAGCAGCTTAACCACAGGGATCGAGCAGTACTTC. Its protein is CASSLTTGIEQYF. The V gene is TRBV7-3, the J gene TRBJ2-7, with D maybe TRBD1 (6 bases). Germline assignment: CDR1 SGHTA and CDR2 FQGTGA. Trimming removed 0 bases at V and 6 bases at J, with 9 bases between. The CDR3 has 13 amino acids.

V usage is TRBV29-1 and J usage is TRBJ1-2; D possibly corresponds to TRBD1 (5 bases). Germline values: CDR1 SQVTM, CDR2 ANQGSEA. V shed 1 base and J shed 5 bases, with 11 bases lying between them. The CDR3 length is 13 residues. The CDR3 region has the DNA TGCAGCGTTGAAGCGCAGGGAGGATATGGCTACACCTTC. Amino acid sequence: CSVEAQGGYGYTF.

The rearrangement uses TRBV7-7 and TRBJ2-1; 7 nucleotides agree with TRBD1. Germline-derived CDR1 and CDR2 are SSHAT and FNYEAQ (reference sequence). The CDR3 length is 13 residues. Trimming removed 5 bases from V and 9 bases from J; junction bases left unmatched: 7. In DNA, the CDR3 is TGTGCCAGCAGCCGACAGGGTGACGGTGAGCAGTTCTTC. Amino acid sequence: CASSRQGDGEQFF. The whole variable domain, filled in from reference TRBV7-7 and TRBJ2-1, reads GAGVSQSPRYKVTKRGQDVTLRCDPISSHATLYWYQQALGQGPEFLTYFNYEAQPDKSGLPSDRFSAERPEGSISTLTIQRTEQRDSAMYRCASSRQGDGEQFFGPGTRLTVL.

V gene TRBV7-3 combines with J gene TRBJ1-1; no clear D. The germline V gene has CDR1 SGHTA and CDR2 FQGTGA. There are 13 residues in the CDR3. The germline V and J ends were trimmed by 4 bases and 4 bases, with 10 bases remaining between them. CDR3 in amino acids: CASSSVSGTEAFF. Written as DNA, the CDR3 is TGTGCCAGCAGCTCCGTGAGTGGCACTGAAGCTTTCTTT.

The V and J genes are TRBV7-8 and TRBJ2-1; no clear D gene. The CDR3 consists of 12 residues. The germline V gene encodes CDR1 SGHVS and CDR2 FQNEAQ. Trimming removed 0 bases at V and 9 bases at J, with 6 bases between. The CDR3, as DNA: TGTGCCAGCAGCTTAGCGAGCTTTGAGCAGTTCTTC. As protein: CASSLASFEQFF.

The CDR3 sequence is CASSRDKSSYNEQFF. CDR3 in DNA: TGTGCCAGCAGTAGGGACAAAAGCTCCTACAATGAGCAGTTCTTC. V gene TRBV27 combines with J gene TRBJ2-1; D is possibly TRBD1 (6 bases). Trimming took off 5 bases at V and 0 bases at J, with 11 bases between the two ends. Germline lookup yields CDR1 MNHEY and CDR2 SMNVEV (reference sequence). This CDR3 comprises 15 residues.

The V gene is TRBV9, the J gene TRBJ1-3; unclear D gene. V dropped 0 bases and J dropped 7 bases, with 11 bases sitting between them. Germline V gene lookup returns CDR1 SGDLS and CDR2 YYNGEE. This CDR3 has 14 amino acids. The CDR3 sequence is CASSVDPRGNTIYF. The CDR3 DNA reads TGTGCCAGCAGCGTAGACCCCCGAGGGAACACCATATATTTT.

The chain combines TRBV19 with TRBJ1-1, with a weak D call TRBD1 (6 bases). V shed 4 bases and J shed 3 bases, with 12 bases lying between them. CDR1 is LNHDA and CDR2 is SQIVND in the germline V gene (reference sequence). CDR3 size: 14 residues. The CDR3 loop reads CASSTRTVHTEAFF. In nucleotides, the CDR3 is TGTGCCAGTAGTACCAGGACAGTACACACTGAAGCTTTCTTT.